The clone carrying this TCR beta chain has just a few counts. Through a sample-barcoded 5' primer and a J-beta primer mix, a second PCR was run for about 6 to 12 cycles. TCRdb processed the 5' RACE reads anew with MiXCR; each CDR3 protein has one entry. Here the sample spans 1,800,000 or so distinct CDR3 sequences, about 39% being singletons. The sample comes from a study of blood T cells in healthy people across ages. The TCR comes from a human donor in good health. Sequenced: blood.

The DNA of the CDR3 is TGCAGTGCTATTCATACGACCCAGTACTTC. It codes for CSAIHTTQYF. The genes are TRBV20-1 and TRBJ2-5; D is ambiguous. Germline V gene data show CDR1 as DFQATT and CDR2 as SNEGSKA (reference sequence). V dropped 4 bases and J dropped 7 bases, with 7 bases sitting between them. The CDR3 has 10 residues.